The text below deals with one TCR beta chain. Antigen specificity is unknown. Treatment in this sample: oral pan-JAK inhibitor, 5-10 mg twice daily. Sampling of alopecia areata patients yielded lesional scalp punch biopsies as well as peripheral blood. Following RNA extraction, reverse transcription yielded cDNA that acted as the sequencing template. Assay used: immunoSEQ multiplex PCR; TCRdb lists only in-frame clones, some missing. The sample records some 150,000 clones, 82% being singletons. The record originates from a study of CD8+ T cells in alopecia areata. The germline gives CDR1 GTSNPN, CDR2 SVGIG (reference sequence). CDR3 length: 14 amino acids. Overall study results and limits: Mouse data revealed clearer TCR sharing than patient data did, a gap possibly tied to HLA. Resident alphabeta T-cell populations of normal skin are likewise subject to sequencing in scalp samples.

The specimen was CD8+ T cells sorted from blood, collected at week 4, from a patient treated with tofacitinib. The chain carries TRBV30 and TRBJ2-5, with 8 bases identical to TRBD1. The end of the DNA aligns better with TRBJ2-7, so the J call may be wrong. The TCR originated in a human donor with alopecia areata. The CDR3 DNA is TGTGCCTGGAGTGCGACAGGGGCTCGGTACGAGCAGTACTTC. It specifies CAWSATGARYEQYF.